The rows below give T cell receptor beta chains drawn from one sample of a study of OX40 agonist ivuxolimab in advanced cancers. Repertoires were generated with immunoSEQ multiplex PCR, while TCRdb's copy carries only in-frame clones and drops some. The repertoire includes tens of thousands of clones, roughly 94% of them detected once, and 9.5% to 10% sits in the top ten. Sequenced here: CD4+ or CD8+ T cells sorted from blood, sampled in a trial of the OX40 agonist ivuxolimab. All receptors come from an adult with an advanced solid tumor such as melanoma, head and neck, liver or kidney cancer. Each CDR3 is given with its conserved first and last residue. The D gene is left open where the match is weak. The size entry is marked missing in some rows and otherwise reads once, few, many or a size class.

V gene	clone size	J gene	D gene	CDR3 DNA	CDR3 protein
TRBV5-6	NA	TRBJ2-7	TRBD1	TGTGCCAGCAGCCCAATGACAGGGGCCGACGAGCAGTACTTC	CASSPMTGADEQYF
TRBV11-2	NA	TRBJ2-1	NA	TGTGCCAGCAGCTTACCGACAGGTCTCTCCTACAATGAGCAGTTCTTC	CASSLPTGLSYNEQFF
TRBV4-1	NA	TRBJ1-5	NA	TGCGCCAGCAGCCAAGAGGAAGTCTGGCAGCCCCAGCATTTT	CASSQEEVWQPQHF
TRBV5-4	NA	TRBJ2-5	NA	TGTGCCAGCAGCTTCGAAGAGACCCAGTACTTC	CASSFEETQYF
TRBV19	NA	TRBJ2-3	NA	TGTGCCAGTAGTATAACCCAGGGGATTACAGATACGCAGTATTTT	CASSITQGITDTQYF
TRBV6-1	NA	TRBJ2-7	TRBD2	TGTGCCAGCAGTGAGCCGGGAGGTTCGTCTAGGGAGCAGTACTTC	CASSEPGGSSREQYF
TRBV28	NA	TRBJ1-5	NA	TGTGCCAGCAGTTTCGGGGGTAAGAATCAGCCCCAGCATTTT	CASSFGGKNQPQHF
TRBV18	NA	TRBJ2-5	TRBD2	TGTGCCAGCTCACCACCGATAGCGGGAGAAGAGACCCAGTACTTC	CASSPPIAGEETQYF
TRBV6-6	NA	TRBJ1-3	NA	TGTGCCAGCAAACGGGACGGTGGAAACACCATATATTTT	CASKRDGGNTIYF
TRBV10-1	NA	TRBJ2-2	NA	TGCGCCAGCAGTGATTTGAGCGGGGAGCTGTTTTTT	CASSDLSGELFF
TRBV5-6	NA	TRBJ1-1	TRBD1	TGTGCCAGCAGCCTGCAGGGGGTAGGATACACTGAAGCTTTCTTT	CASSLQGVGYTEAFF
TRBV19	once	TRBJ2-1	TRBD2	TGTGCCAGTAGTATAGGGCCGCCTAGCGGGGCCTCCTACAATGAGCAGTTCTTC	CASSIGPPSGASYNEQFF
TRBV28	NA	TRBJ2-7	NA	TGTGCCAGCAGTTTAGCCCGGAGCTACGAGCAGTACTTC	CASSLARSYEQYF
TRBV7-9	NA	TRBJ1-4	NA	TGTGCCAGCAGCCCGAGGGGGGACCACTTCCAAGGACTGTTTTTT	CASSPRGDHFQGLFF
TRBV7-9	NA	TRBJ2-7	TRBD1	TGTGCCAGCAGCTCCCGGGACAGGGGCTACGAGCAGTACTTC	CASSSRDRGYEQYF
TRBV7-7	NA	TRBJ2-1	TRBD2	TGTGCCAGCAGCCCGATGACTAGCGGGGAATATGGTGAGCAGTTCTTC	CASSPMTSGEYGEQFF
TRBV30	NA	TRBJ1-6	NA	TGTGCCTTTATACTTCCTACAGGGAATCTCCTCCACTTT	CAFILPTGNLLHF
TRBV5-1	NA	TRBJ2-7	NA	TGCGCCAGCAGCCCAAACGGGGCCGAGCAGTACTTC	CASSPNGAEQYF
TRBV7-8	NA	TRBJ2-7	NA	TGTGCCACCCATGGGACGGTCTCCTACGAGCAGTACTTC	CATHGTVSYEQYF
TRBV2	NA	TRBJ2-5	NA	TGTGCCAGCAGCTACAGGTATCAAGAGACCCAGTACTTC	CASSYRYQETQYF
TRBV7-9	NA	TRBJ1-1	NA	TGTGCCAGCAGCGTCCCGAGGGAAGGGTTGAACACTGAAGCTTTCTTT	CASSVPREGLNTEAFF
TRBV9	once	TRBJ2-3	NA	TGTGCCAGCAGCCGAAAGGGGGACATACCAGATACGCAGTATTTT	CASSRKGDIPDTQYF
TRBV7-9	NA	TRBJ2-7	TRBD1	TGTGCCAGCAGCTTACGGGACAGGGTCCACGAGCAGTACTTC	CASSLRDRVHEQYF
TRBV7-9	NA	TRBJ2-3	TRBD2	TGTGCCAGCAGCACGACTAGCGGGAGGGTTGATACGCAGTATTTT	CASSTTSGRVDTQYF
TRBV5-4	NA	TRBJ2-7	NA	TGTGCCAGCAGCTTCCGAGTAGGAGGGGAGCAGTACTTC	CASSFRVGGEQYF
TRBV6-1	NA	TRBJ2-7	NA	TGTGCCAGCAGAATTCAGGGGAGTATGGACGAGCAGTACTTC	CASRIQGSMDEQYF
TRBV10-3	NA	TRBJ1-5	TRBD1	TGTGCCATCAGTGAGTCGGCAGGGGGAAATCAGCCCCAGCATTTT	CAISESAGGNQPQHF
TRBV19	NA	TRBJ1-2	TRBD1	TGTGCCAGTGCTAACCACCGGGACAGCGAGAACTATGGCTACACCTTC	CASANHRDSENYGYTF
TRBV27	NA	TRBJ2-1	NA	TGTGCCAGCAGTTTTGTACAGGGCCCCAGCTCCTACAATGAGCAGTTCTTC	CASSFVQGPSSYNEQFF
TRBV6-5	NA	TRBJ2-7	NA	TGTGCCAGCAGTTATCGCGCGGGGAGCTCCTACGAGCAGTACTTC	CASSYRAGSSYEQYF
TRBV28	NA	TRBJ1-2	NA	TGTGCCAGCAGTCCCATATTAGACTATGGCTACACCTTC	CASSPILDYGYTF
TRBV4-1	NA	TRBJ1-5	NA	TGCGCCAGCAGCCAAGGGACAGTAGCACCATATAGCAATCAGCCCCAGCATTTT	CASSQGTVAPYSNQPQHF
TRBV6-5	NA	TRBJ2-3	TRBD2	TGTGCCAGCAGGACTAGCGGGAGCGCAGATACGCAGTATTTT	CASRTSGSADTQYF
TRBV19	NA	TRBJ1-2	NA	TGTGCCAGTAGCGCAGGGGTCTATGGCTACACCTTC	CASSAGVYGYTF
TRBV2	NA	TRBJ2-5	TRBD1	TGTGCCAGCAGAGGTGACAGGGGGCGATCGGAGACCCAGTACTTC	CASRGDRGRSETQYF
TRBV7-2	NA	TRBJ2-5	NA	TGTGCCAGCAGCTCCGGGCTCCGGGACTGGCAAGAGACCCAGTACTTC	CASSSGLRDWQETQYF
TRBV9	NA	TRBJ2-3	NA	TGTGCCAGCAGCGTAGGCCTGTTAGTGAGCACAGATACGCAGTATTTT	CASSVGLLVSTDTQYF
TRBV4-2	NA	TRBJ2-1	NA	TGTGCCAGCAGCCAAGACGTCGAGAGGAACAATGAGCAGTTCTTC	CASSQDVERNNEQFF
TRBV5-6	once	TRBJ2-1	TRBD2	TGTGCCAGCAGCTTCGGGGGGACGCCTCCACGCTACAATGAGCAGTTCTTC	CASSFGGTPPRYNEQFF
TRBV6-5	NA	TRBJ2-7	NA	TGTGCCAGCAGCCTCGGCGGTCGAGGAGAGCAGTACTTC	CASSLGGRGEQYF
TRBV7-5	NA	TRBJ1-5	NA	TGTGCCAGAAGTCCAATCGACAGGGATCAGCCCCAGCATTTT	CARSPIDRDQPQHF